This T cell receptor (beta chain) was observed in a study of T cell responses to AZD1222 COVID-19 vaccine. Findings of the study overall: Nearly half of spike-specific TCRs reportedly target unmutated variant regions.

For this clone: Its antigen is not identified.

In germline, CDR1 is LNHDA, CDR2 SQIVND (reference sequence). This CDR3 is built from 15 residues. Trimming removed 10 bases from V and 6 bases from J; junction bases left unmatched: 11. Sequenced by immunoSEQ multiplex PCR; TCRdb stores in-frame clones only, minus some. Of roughly 70,000 clones listed, approximately 85% are singletons. The sequence came from an adult in good health. V usage is TRBV19 and J usage is TRBJ1-6, with TRBD1 matching 8 bases. Sample: peripheral blood, taken on day 0 of AZD1222 vaccination. CDR3 loop: CATGQATSFNSPLHF. Here the CDR3 DNA reads TGTGCCACGGGACAGGCGACTTCTTTTAATTCACCCCTCCACTTT. Looking up the rest from reference TRBV19 and TRBJ1-6 gives the full variable domain: DGGITQSPKYLFRKEGQNVTLSCEQNLNHDAMYWYRQDPGQGLRLIYYSQIVNDFQKGDIAEGYSVSREKKESFPLTVTSAQKNPTAFYLCATGQATSFNSPLHFGNGTRLTVT.